A selection of T cell receptor beta chains follows, all from one sample in a study of identical twins. TCRdb re-derived calls from the 5' RACE reads in MiXCR, one entry per CDR3 protein. The top ten clones hold approximately 0.94% of a sample with about 660,000 distinct CDR3 sequences, over 8.5% of them seen once. The data were also submitted as part of a second study, on yellow fever vaccine responses in identical twins.

Sequenced sample: PBMCs. The receptors were gathered from a woman in her late teens or twenties in good health. Each CDR3 is given with its conserved first and last residue. Fields, in order: J gene, V gene, D gene, clone size, CDR3 DNA, CDR3 protein. D genes are given only for firm matches. Where a row states a size, it is once, few, many or the class of an expanded clone; other rows omit it.

J: TRBJ2-5
V: TRBV7-9
D: TRBD2
size: -
DNA: TGTGCCAGCAGCTTATCTCTAGCGGTGAACCAAGAGACCCAGTACTTC
CDR3: CASSLSLAVNQETQYF

J: TRBJ2-1
V: TRBV6-1
D: -
size: few
DNA: TGTGCCAGCAGCAGAACGGGACTCGACAATGAGCAGTTCTTC
CDR3: CASSRTGLDNEQFF

J: TRBJ2-7
V: TRBV12-3/TRBV12-4
D: TRBD2
size: many
DNA: TGTGCCAGCAGGGGTACTAGCGGGAGCCCCTACGAGCAGTACTTC
CDR3: CASRGTSGSPYEQYF

J: TRBJ2-1
V: TRBV25-1
D: TRBD2
size: -
DNA: TGTGCCAGCGGAGAGAACCGGGAGGCCAATGAGCAGTTCTTC
CDR3: CASGENREANEQFF

J: TRBJ2-3
V: TRBV7-2
D: TRBD1
size: -
DNA: TGTGCCAGCAGCGCAAGGGGGCACGGCCCAGATACGCAGTATTTT
CDR3: CASSARGHGPDTQYF

J: TRBJ2-1
V: TRBV20-1
D: -
size: -
DNA: TGCAGTGCAGCGCAGGAGTTGAATGAGCAGTTCTTC
CDR3: CSAAQELNEQFF

J: TRBJ2-3
V: TRBV6-1
D: TRBD2
size: few
DNA: TGTGCCAGCAGGGTGGGACTAGCGGAGACAGATACGCAGTATTTT
CDR3: CASRVGLAETDTQYF

J: TRBJ2-3
V: TRBV29-1
D: TRBD2
size: many
DNA: TGCAGCGTTGTTCGACTAGCGGGGCCCGAGGATACGCAGTATTTT
CDR3: CSVVRLAGPEDTQYF

J: TRBJ2-3
V: TRBV25-1
D: TRBD2
size: few
DNA: TGTGCCAGCAGAGCTAGCGGGAGCAGTTCAGATACGCAGTATTTT
CDR3: CASRASGSSSDTQYF

J: TRBJ2-7
V: TRBV6-1
D: TRBD2
size: few
DNA: TGTGCCAGCAGGGGCCCAAGAGGACTAGCGGGGGGATCCTACGAGCAGTACTTC
CDR3: CASRGPRGLAGGSYEQYF

J: TRBJ1-1
V: TRBV12-3/TRBV12-4
D: -
size: many
DNA: TGTGCCAGCAGTCTAGGGAAGGTTCCTGAAGCTTTCTTT
CDR3: CASSLGKVPEAFF

J: TRBJ1-3
V: TRBV20-1
D: -
size: -
DNA: TGCAGTGCTAGTTTTGGGATCCGAAACACCATATATTTT
CDR3: CSASFGIRNTIYF

J: TRBJ2-3
V: TRBV6-2/TRBV6-3
D: TRBD2
size: few
DNA: TGTGCCAGCAGTCCTAGCGGGAGTAACACAGATACGCAGTATTTT
CDR3: CASSPSGSNTDTQYF

J: TRBJ1-2
V: TRBV12-3/TRBV12-4
D: TRBD1
size: few
DNA: TGTGCCAGCAGTTTTTGGTTTTCACGGACAGGGGCTAACTTTAACTATGGCTACACCTTC
CDR3: CASSFWFSRTGANFNYGYTF

J: TRBJ1-1
V: TRBV12-3/TRBV12-4
D: -
size: many
DNA: TGTGCCAGCAGTTTAGCAGGGGAGGTGAACACTGAAGCTTTCTTT
CDR3: CASSLAGEVNTEAFF

J: TRBJ2-7
V: TRBV20-1
D: TRBD1
size: few
DNA: TGCAGTGCTAGCCCCATCTATTCGGACAGGGGCTTTTCCTACGAGCAGTACTTC
CDR3: CSASPIYSDRGFSYEQYF

J: TRBJ2-3
V: TRBV7-2
D: -
size: -
DNA: TGTGCCAGCAGCCACCGTAGTAGACTAGATACGCAGTATTTT
CDR3: CASSHRSRLDTQYF

J: TRBJ2-1
V: TRBV25-1
D: TRBD2
size: -
DNA: TGTGCCAGCAGTGTATCAGTAAGCGGGAGGGCTTTCAATTATCCCAATGAGCAGTTCTTC
CDR3: CASSVSVSGRAFNYPNEQFF

J: TRBJ2-4
V: TRBV7-2
D: TRBD1
size: many
DNA: TGTGCCAGCAGCTTAAAGGCCTGGACAGGGGGGAAAAACATTCAGTACTTC
CDR3: CASSLKAWTGGKNIQYF

J: TRBJ2-2
V: TRBV29-1
D: TRBD2
size: many
DNA: TGCAGCGTTGTTGCTAGCGGGGGGCGAAACACCGGGGAGCTGTTTTTT
CDR3: CSVVASGGRNTGELFF

J: TRBJ2-4
V: TRBV3-1
D: TRBD2
size: few
DNA: TGTGCCAGCAGCCAAAGGAGCGGGGAGGGAAACATTCAGTACTTC
CDR3: CASSQRSGEGNIQYF

J: TRBJ1-1
V: TRBV29-1
D: TRBD1
size: -
DNA: TGCAGCGCCGGGACAGGGGGGACTGAAGCTTTCTTT
CDR3: CSAGTGGTEAFF

J: TRBJ2-5
V: TRBV6-2/TRBV6-3
D: -
size: -
DNA: TGTGCCAGCAGTCTGACACGGCCCGAGACCCAGTACTTC
CDR3: CASSLTRPETQYF

J: TRBJ2-3
V: TRBV5-1
D: -
size: few
DNA: TGCGCCAGCAGCACGGCGCGGGCAGATACGCAGTATTTT
CDR3: CASSTARADTQYF

J: TRBJ1-2
V: TRBV12-3/TRBV12-4
D: -
size: many
DNA: TGTGCCAGCAGTTTGGCAGATGGCTACACCTTC
CDR3: CASSLADGYTF

J: TRBJ1-1
V: TRBV5-5
D: -
size: -
DNA: TGTGCCAGCAGCTTGGGGGCCCTGGGGGCCTTCATGAACACTGAAGCTTTCTTT
CDR3: CASSLGALGAFMNTEAFF

J: TRBJ2-1
V: TRBV6-1
D: TRBD2
size: few
DNA: TGTGCCAGCAGTATGGATGCCGGGACTAGCGGGGGTGAGCAGTTCTTC
CDR3: CASSMDAGTSGGEQFF

J: TRBJ2-3
V: TRBV6-5
D: -
size: few
DNA: TGTGCCAGCAGTTCCTCGACTAGGGAGGCGTATTTT
CDR3: CASSSSTREAYF

J: TRBJ2-7
V: TRBV3-1
D: TRBD2
size: few
DNA: TGTGCCAGCAGCCAATTAGGACTAGCGGAGTCCTACGAGCAGTACTTC
CDR3: CASSQLGLAESYEQYF

J: TRBJ2-2
V: TRBV10-3
D: -
size: few
DNA: TGTGCCATCAGTGAGTCGTTCAGTTCGAACACCGGGGAGCTGTTTTTT
CDR3: CAISESFSSNTGELFF

J: TRBJ2-5
V: TRBV7-9
D: -
size: -
DNA: TGTGCCAGCAGCTTAGCGGTGTCGGAGACCCAGTACTTC
CDR3: CASSLAVSETQYF

J: TRBJ2-2
V: TRBV6-1
D: -
size: many
DNA: TGTGCCAGCAGATCGGGACAAACGAACACCGGGGAGCTGTTTTTT
CDR3: CASRSGQTNTGELFF

J: TRBJ2-5
V: TRBV15
D: TRBD2
size: few
DNA: TGTGCCACCAGCAGAGGACTGACTAGCGGGATTGGAGAGACCCAGTACTTC
CDR3: CATSRGLTSGIGETQYF

J: TRBJ1-5
V: TRBV7-9
D: -
size: many
DNA: TGTGCCAGCAGCCAAACGGGTCAGCCCCAGCATTTT
CDR3: CASSQTGQPQHF

J: TRBJ2-3
V: TRBV18
D: TRBD2
size: few
DNA: TGTGCCAGCACGCCCAGGACTAGCGGTACAGATACGCAGTATTTT
CDR3: CASTPRTSGTDTQYF

J: TRBJ2-1
V: TRBV10-3
D: TRBD2
size: many
DNA: TGTGCCTTCCAGCGGGAGGACAATGAGCAGTTCTTC
CDR3: CAFQREDNEQFF

J: TRBJ2-2
V: TRBV29-1
D: TRBD1
size: few
DNA: TGCAGCGTTGGCCCCCGGGACAGGGGGCATCTTAACACCGGGGAGCTGTTTTTT
CDR3: CSVGPRDRGHLNTGELFF

J: TRBJ2-1
V: TRBV5-1
D: -
size: many
DNA: TGCGCCAGCAGCTTGGCCAAAAGTTTCGATGAGCAGTTCTTC
CDR3: CASSLAKSFDEQFF

J: TRBJ2-1
V: TRBV29-1
D: -
size: -
DNA: TGCAGCGTTGAGGCAGGGACCAATGAGCAGTTCTTC
CDR3: CSVEAGTNEQFF

J: TRBJ1-1
V: TRBV10-3
D: TRBD1
size: few
DNA: TGTGCCATCAGTGAGCCAAGGACAGGGGCGCTCGTTAACACTGAAGCTTTCTTT
CDR3: CAISEPRTGALVNTEAFF

J: TRBJ2-5
V: TRBV7-2
D: -
size: -
DNA: TGTGCCAGCAGCTCGTTTACCCTAGAGACCCAGTACTTC
CDR3: CASSSFTLETQYF

J: TRBJ2-3
V: TRBV5-1
D: TRBD2
size: -
DNA: TGCTCCAGCAGCTTGAAACTAGCGGGGGGTTCAGATACGCAGTATTTT
CDR3: CSSSLKLAGGSDTQYF

J: TRBJ2-5
V: TRBV6-1
D: TRBD2
size: -
DNA: TGTGCCAGCAGTCCCCGACTAGCGTCAGAGACCCAGTACTTC
CDR3: CASSPRLASETQYF

J: TRBJ1-6
V: TRBV7-2
D: -
size: -
DNA: TGTGCCAGCAGCCCCGGAGGGAGGCGGCCCCTCCACTTT
CDR3: CASSPGGRRPLHF

J: TRBJ2-1
V: TRBV7-2
D: -
size: -
DNA: TGTGCCACGCTCAAGGGCTTGAAAAACAATGAGCAGTTCTTC
CDR3: CATLKGLKNNEQFF

J: TRBJ2-3
V: TRBV2
D: TRBD2
size: -
DNA: TGTGCCAGCAGTGATGTTCTAGCGGGGGCCTTTTCCCTCACAGATACGCAGTATTTT
CDR3: CASSDVLAGAFSLTDTQYF

J: TRBJ2-1
V: TRBV5-1
D: TRBD2
size: -
DNA: TGCGCCAGCAGCTTGGGAGTTAGCGGGATCAATGAGCAGTTCTTC
CDR3: CASSLGVSGINEQFF

J: TRBJ2-7
V: TRBV20-1
D: -
size: -
DNA: TGCAGTGCTAGTAGAGGTAGGGTGGAGGAGCAGTACTTC
CDR3: CSASRGRVEEQYF

J: TRBJ1-2
V: TRBV7-9
D: -
size: few
DNA: TGTGCCAGCAGCTTAGCGTTCAGGGTCTATGGCTACACCTTC
CDR3: CASSLAFRVYGYTF

J: TRBJ2-3
V: TRBV7-9
D: TRBD2
size: few
DNA: TGTGCCAGCAGCAATTCTCGCGGGGGGGCAGATACGCAGTATTTT
CDR3: CASSNSRGGADTQYF

J: TRBJ2-1
V: TRBV28
D: TRBD2
size: -
DNA: TGTGCCAGCAGTCAACTAGCGGAGAACAATGAGCAGTTCTTC
CDR3: CASSQLAENNEQFF

J: TRBJ1-1
V: TRBV10-3
D: -
size: many
DNA: TGTGCCATCAGTGATTCGGGGGGCGGTGCTGAAGCTTTCTTT
CDR3: CAISDSGGGAEAFF

J: TRBJ1-1
V: TRBV7-9
D: -
size: -
DNA: TGTGCCAGCAGCTCTGGCTGGGGGAGGAACACTGAAGCTTTCTTT
CDR3: CASSSGWGRNTEAFF